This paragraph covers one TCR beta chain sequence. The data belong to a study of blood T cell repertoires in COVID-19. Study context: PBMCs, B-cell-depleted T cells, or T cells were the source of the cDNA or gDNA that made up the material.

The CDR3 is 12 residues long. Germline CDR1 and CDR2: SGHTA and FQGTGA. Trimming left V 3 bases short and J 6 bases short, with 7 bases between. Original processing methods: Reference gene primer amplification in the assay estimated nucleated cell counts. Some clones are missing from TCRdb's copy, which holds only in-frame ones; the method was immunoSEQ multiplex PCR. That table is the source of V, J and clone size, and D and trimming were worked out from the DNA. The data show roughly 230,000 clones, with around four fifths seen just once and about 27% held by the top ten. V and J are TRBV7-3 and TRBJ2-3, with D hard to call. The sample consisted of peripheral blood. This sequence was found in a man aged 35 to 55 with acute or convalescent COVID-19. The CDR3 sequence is CASSFEHDTQYF. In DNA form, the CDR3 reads TGTGCCAGCAGCTTTGAACATGATACGCAGTATTTT.